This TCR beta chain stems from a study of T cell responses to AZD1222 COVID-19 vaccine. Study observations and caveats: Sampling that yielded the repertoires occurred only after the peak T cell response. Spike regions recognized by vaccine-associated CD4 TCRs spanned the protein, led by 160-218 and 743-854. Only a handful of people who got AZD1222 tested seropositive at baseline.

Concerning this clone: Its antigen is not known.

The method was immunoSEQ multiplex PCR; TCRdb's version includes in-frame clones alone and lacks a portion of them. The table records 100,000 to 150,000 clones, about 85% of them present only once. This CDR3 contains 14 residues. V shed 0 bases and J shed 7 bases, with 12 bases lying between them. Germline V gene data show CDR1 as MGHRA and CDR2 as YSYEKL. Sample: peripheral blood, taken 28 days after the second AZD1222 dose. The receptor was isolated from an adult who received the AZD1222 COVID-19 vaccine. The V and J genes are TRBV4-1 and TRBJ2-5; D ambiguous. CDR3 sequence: CASSQEAYPGTQYF. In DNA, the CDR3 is TGCGCCAGCAGCCAAGAGGCTTACCCAGGGACCCAGTACTTC.